The sequence of this T cell receptor (beta chain) was determined in a study of blood T cell repertoires in COVID-19 (dated by TCRdb to 2020 to 2022). Background for the entire study: Recovered participants in ImmuneRACE Cohort 3 were defined as having two consecutive negative NP/OP PCR tests, clearance from a healthcare professional, or resolution of symptoms. The repertoires were released in a freely available public database intended as a resource for research on the immune response to SARS-CoV-2. A de-identified subject ID, COVID-19 status, age in years and sex were almost always included in the sample metadata. The material from the prospective study consisted of cDNA or gDNA derived from T cells, B-cell-depleted T cells, or PBMCs. The collaborator samples originated in the United States, Italy and Spain and spanned the acute and convalescent phases of COVID-19. The samples were drawn from two sources: the first 160 participants of the ongoing ImmuneRACE study, and about 1,300 subjects contributed by 6 global collaborators. HLA class I and class II types, where available, came from metadata supplied by the sample provider rather than from assay-based typing. Deeply sampled blood TCRbeta repertoires from subjects exposed to, actively infected with, or recovered from COVID-19 were included in the dataset. Here is what the overall study found, with its caveats: Clinical and demographic metadata were provided uncurated, with the amount varying by source and participant.

For this clone: Its antigen has not been determined. No quality values exist for individual bases; no much larger clone is one base distant.

CDR1 SGDLS and CDR2 YYNGEE were looked up in the germline V gene. The CDR3 runs 16 residues from the cysteine to the phenylalanine. Only the CDR3 region is kept as DNA, spanning 48 bases read in frame from base 1. The junction shows trimming of 0 bases on V and 5 bases on J, and the gene matches do not reach 9 bases of it. TCRbeta CDR3 regions were amplified from genomic DNA by means of the immunoSEQ Assay, a bias-controlled multiplex PCR. The study's own analysis went as follows. The number of nucleated cells in each sample was estimated from the amplification of reference gene primers within the assay. Sequence reads were collapsed and filtered to measure the absolute abundance of every unique TCRbeta CDR3 rearrangement. For each sample, productive Simpson clonality was calculated by taking the square root of Simpson's diversity index across productive rearrangements. TCRdb mirrors the immuneACCESS table, restricted to in-frame sequences. Some clones are absent from its copies; in checked studies, under half trace to an unresolved V gene, and the reason for the others is unknown. The V and J calls and the clone size are those of that table, but D and trimming were determined from the DNA. Recorded for this sample are around 300,000 clones; about 88% of them occurred a single time. Clones ranked in the top ten supply roughly 2% of the sample.

In the prospective study, participants were about 18 to 89 years old, resided in fewer than 25 geographic areas of the United States, and were enrolled through a virtual design. In the prospective study, cohorts were assigned on the basis of participant-reported clinical history obtained from a screening survey and a study questionnaire. Each participant in the prospective study had whole blood, serum and a nasopharyngeal or oropharyngeal swab collected by mobile phlebotomists. Over a roughly 2-month period, participants in the prospective study had the option of providing additional blood draws and questionnaires. Before DNA extraction, blood samples from the prospective study were shipped at room temperature or frozen.

The specimen sequenced was PBMCs or T cells enriched from blood (not recorded which). The rearrangement joined TRBV9 to TRBJ1-2; TRBD1 matches 8 bases in the middle. The clonotype was recovered from a woman aged 55-69 years in a cohort exposed to, infected with or recovered from COVID-19 (not recorded which). CDR3 reads: CASSVVSQGGPYGYTF. The nucleotide sequence is TGTGCCAGCAGCGTAGTGTCACAGGGGGGCCCATATGGCTACACCTTC.